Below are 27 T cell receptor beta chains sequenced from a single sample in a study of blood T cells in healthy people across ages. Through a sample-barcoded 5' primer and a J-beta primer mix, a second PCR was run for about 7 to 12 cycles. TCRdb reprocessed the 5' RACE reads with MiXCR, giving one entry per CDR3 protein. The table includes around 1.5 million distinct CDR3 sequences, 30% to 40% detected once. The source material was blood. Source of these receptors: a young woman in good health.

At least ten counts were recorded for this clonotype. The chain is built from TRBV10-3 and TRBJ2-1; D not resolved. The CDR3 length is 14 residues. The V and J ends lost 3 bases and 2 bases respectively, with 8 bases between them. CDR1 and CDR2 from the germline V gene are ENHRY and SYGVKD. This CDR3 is CAISDTPTYNEQFF. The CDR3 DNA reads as TGTGCCATCAGTGACACTCCTACCTACAATGAGCAGTTCTTC.

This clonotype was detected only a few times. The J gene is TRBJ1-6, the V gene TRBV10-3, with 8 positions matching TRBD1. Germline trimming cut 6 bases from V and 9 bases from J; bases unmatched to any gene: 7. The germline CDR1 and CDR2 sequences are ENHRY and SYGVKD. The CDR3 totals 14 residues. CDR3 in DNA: TGTGCCATCAGGATGGACAGGGATCCTTCACCCCTCCACTTT. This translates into CAIRMDRDPSPLHF.

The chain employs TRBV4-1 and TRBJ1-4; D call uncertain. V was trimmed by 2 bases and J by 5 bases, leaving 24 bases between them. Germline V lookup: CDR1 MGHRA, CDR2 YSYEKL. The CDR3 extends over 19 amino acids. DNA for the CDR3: TGCGCCAGCAGCCAACGACTAGTTGGGGAAGGACGGAGGAATGAAAAACTGTTTTTT. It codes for CASSQRLVGEGRRNEKLFF.

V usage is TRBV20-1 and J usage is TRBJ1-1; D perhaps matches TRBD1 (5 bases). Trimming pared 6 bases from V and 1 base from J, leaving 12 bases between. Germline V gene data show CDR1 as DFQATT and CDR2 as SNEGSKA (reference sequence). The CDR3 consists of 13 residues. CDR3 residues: CSAFKQANTEAFF. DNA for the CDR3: TGCAGTGCGTTTAAACAGGCGAACACTGAAGCTTTCTTT.

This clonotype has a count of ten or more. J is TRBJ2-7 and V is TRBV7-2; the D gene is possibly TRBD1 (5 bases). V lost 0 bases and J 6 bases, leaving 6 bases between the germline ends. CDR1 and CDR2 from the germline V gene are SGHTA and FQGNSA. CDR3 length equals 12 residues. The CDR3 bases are TGTGCCAGCAGCTTAGCGCAGGGCGAGCAGTACTTC. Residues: CASSLAQGEQYF.

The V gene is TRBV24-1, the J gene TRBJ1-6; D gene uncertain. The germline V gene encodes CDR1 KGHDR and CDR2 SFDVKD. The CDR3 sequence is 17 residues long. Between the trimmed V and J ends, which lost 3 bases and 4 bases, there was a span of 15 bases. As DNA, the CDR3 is TGTGCCACCAGTGATCTTCGGAGGGCAGATTATAATTCACCCCTCCACTTT. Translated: CATSDLRRADYNSPLHF.

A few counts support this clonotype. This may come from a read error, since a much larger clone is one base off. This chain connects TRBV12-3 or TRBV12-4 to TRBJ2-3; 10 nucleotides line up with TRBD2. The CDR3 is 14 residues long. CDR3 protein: CASSQSGRADAQYF. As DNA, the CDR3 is TGTGCCAGCAGTCAAAGCGGGAGGGCAGATGCGCAGTATTTT.

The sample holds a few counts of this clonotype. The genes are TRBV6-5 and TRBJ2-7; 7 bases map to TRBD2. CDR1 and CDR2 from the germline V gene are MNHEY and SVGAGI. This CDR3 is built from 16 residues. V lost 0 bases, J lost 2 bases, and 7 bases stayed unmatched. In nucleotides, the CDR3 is TGTGCCAGCAGTTACTCGTCCGGCGGGAGAGCCTACGAGCAGTACTTC. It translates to CASSYSSGGRAYEQYF.

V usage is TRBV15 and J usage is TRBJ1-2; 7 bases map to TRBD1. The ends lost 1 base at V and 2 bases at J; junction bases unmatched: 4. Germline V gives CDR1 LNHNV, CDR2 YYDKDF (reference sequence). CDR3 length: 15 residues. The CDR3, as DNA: TGTGCCACCAGCAGAGGACAGGGTATGAACTATGGCTACACCTTC. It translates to CATSRGQGMNYGYTF.

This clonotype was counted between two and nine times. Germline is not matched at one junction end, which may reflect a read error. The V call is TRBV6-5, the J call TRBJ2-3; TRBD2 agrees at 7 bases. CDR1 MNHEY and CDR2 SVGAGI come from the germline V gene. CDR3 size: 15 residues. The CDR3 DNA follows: TGTGCCAGCAGCTTACGAAAGACTAGCACGGATACGCAGTATTTT. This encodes CASSLRKTSTDTQYF.

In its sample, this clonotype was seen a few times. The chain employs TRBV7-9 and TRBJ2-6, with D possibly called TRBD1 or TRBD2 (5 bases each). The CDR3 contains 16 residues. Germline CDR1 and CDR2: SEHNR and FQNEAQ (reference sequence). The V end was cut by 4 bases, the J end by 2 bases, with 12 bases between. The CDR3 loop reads CASSSHQGAGANVLTF. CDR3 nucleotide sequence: TGTGCCAGCAGCTCACATCAGGGAGCTGGGGCCAACGTCCTGACTTTC.

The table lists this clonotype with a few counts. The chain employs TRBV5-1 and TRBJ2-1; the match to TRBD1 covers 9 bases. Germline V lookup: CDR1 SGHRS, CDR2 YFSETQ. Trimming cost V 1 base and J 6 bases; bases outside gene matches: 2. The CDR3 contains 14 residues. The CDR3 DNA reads TGCGCCAGCAGCTTGTGGACAGGGGCCAATGAGCAGTTCTTC. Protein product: CASSLWTGANEQFF.

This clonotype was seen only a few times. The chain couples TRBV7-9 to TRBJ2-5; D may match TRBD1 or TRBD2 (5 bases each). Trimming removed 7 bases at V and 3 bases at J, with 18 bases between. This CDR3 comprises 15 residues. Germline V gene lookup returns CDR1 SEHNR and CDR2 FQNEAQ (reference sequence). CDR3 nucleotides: TGTGCCAGCACCCCGGGGCAGTTCCTGGAAGAGACCCAGTACTTC. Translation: CASTPGQFLEETQYF.

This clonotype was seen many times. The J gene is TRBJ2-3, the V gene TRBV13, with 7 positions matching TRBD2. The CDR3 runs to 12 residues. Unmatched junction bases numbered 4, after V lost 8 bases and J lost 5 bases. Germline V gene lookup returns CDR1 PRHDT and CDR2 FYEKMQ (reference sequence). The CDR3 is CASGRAKDTQYF. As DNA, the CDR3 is TGTGCCAGCGGGAGGGCCAAAGATACGCAGTATTTT.

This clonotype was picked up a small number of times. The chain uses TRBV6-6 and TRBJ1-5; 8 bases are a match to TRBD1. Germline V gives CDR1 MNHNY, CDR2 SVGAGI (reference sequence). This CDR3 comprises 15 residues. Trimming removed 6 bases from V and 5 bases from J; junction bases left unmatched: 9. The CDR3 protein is CASRHPDREYQPQHF. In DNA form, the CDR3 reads TGTGCCAGCAGGCATCCGGACAGGGAGTATCAGCCCCAGCATTTT.

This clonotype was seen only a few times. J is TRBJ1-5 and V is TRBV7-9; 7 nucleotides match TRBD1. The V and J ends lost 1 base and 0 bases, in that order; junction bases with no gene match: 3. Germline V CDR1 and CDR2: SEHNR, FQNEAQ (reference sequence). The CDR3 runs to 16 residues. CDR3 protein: CASSLGTGLSNQPQHF. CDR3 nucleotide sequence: TGTGCCAGCAGCTTAGGGACAGGCCTTAGCAATCAGCCCCAGCATTTT.

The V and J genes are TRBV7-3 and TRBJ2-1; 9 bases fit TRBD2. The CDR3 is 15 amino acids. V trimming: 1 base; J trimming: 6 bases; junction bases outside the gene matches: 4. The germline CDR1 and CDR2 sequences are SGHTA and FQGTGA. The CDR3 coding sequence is TGTGCCAGCAGCTTAATTCTAGCGGGGATCAATGAGCAGTTCTTC. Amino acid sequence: CASSLILAGINEQFF.

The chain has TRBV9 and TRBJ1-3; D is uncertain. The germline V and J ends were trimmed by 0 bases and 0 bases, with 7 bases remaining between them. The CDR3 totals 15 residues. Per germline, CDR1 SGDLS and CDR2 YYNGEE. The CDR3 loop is CASSVAQYSGNTIYF. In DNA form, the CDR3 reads TGTGCCAGCAGCGTAGCACAGTACTCTGGAAACACCATATATTTT.

CDR3 protein: CASSQSLAADLYEQYF. The DNA of the CDR3 is TGTGCCAGCAGCCAAAGCCTAGCGGCCGACCTCTACGAGCAGTACTTC. The chain combines TRBV3-1 with TRBJ2-7; 7 nucleotides align to TRBD2. Germline CDR1 and CDR2: LGHDT and YNNKEL (reference sequence). This CDR3 is built from 16 residues. The junction had 10 bases not matched to a gene; V was cut back by 2 bases and J by 3 bases.

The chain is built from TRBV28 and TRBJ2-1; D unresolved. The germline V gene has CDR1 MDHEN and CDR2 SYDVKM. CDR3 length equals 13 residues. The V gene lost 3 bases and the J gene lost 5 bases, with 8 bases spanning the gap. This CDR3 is CASSFMVNNEQFF. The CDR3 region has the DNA TGTGCCAGCAGTTTTATGGTGAACAATGAGCAGTTCTTC.

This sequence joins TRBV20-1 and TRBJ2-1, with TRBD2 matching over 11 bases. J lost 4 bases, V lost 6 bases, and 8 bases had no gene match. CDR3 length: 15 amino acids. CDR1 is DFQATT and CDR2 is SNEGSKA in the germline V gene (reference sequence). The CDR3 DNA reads TGCAGTGCGCGCCCGGGACTAGCGGAATACAATGAGCAGTTCTTC. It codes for CSARPGLAEYNEQFF.

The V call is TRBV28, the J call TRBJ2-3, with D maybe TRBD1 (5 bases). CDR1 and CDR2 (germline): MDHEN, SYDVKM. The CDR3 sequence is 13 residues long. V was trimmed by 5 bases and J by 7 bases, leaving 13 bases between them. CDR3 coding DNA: TGTGCCAGCAGTCCACAGGTACCCAATACGCAGTATTTT. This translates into CASSPQVPNTQYF.

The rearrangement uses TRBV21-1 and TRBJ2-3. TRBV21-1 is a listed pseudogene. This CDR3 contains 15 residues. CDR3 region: CASSKVPGRTDTQYF. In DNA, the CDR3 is TGTGCCAGCAGCAAAGTGCCGGGGAGGACAGATACGCAGTATTTT.

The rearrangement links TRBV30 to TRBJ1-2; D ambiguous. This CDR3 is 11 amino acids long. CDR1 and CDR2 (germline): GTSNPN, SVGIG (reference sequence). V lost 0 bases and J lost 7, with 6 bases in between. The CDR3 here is CAWSVSSGYTF. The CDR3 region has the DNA TGTGCCTGGAGTGTCAGCAGTGGCTACACCTTC.

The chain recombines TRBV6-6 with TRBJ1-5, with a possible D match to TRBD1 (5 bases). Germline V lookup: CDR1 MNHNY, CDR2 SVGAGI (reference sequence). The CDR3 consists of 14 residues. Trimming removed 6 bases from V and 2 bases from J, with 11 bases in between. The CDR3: CASSDKGGNQPQHF. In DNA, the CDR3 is TGTGCCAGCAGCGACAAAGGGGGCAATCAGCCCCAGCATTTT.

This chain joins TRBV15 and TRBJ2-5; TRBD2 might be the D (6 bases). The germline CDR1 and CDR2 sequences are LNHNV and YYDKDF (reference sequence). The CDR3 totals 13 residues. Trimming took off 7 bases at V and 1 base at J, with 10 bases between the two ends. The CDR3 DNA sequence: TGTGCCACCAAAGCGGGCAGCCAAGAGACCCAGTACTTC. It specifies CATKAGSQETQYF.

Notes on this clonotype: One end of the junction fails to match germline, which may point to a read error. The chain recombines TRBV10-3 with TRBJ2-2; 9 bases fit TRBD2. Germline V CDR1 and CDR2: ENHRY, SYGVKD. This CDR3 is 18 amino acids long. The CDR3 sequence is CAISEVRAGGTNTGERFF. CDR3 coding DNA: TGTGCCATCAGTGAAGTGCGCGCGGGGGGGACGAACACCGGGGAGCGGTTTTTT.